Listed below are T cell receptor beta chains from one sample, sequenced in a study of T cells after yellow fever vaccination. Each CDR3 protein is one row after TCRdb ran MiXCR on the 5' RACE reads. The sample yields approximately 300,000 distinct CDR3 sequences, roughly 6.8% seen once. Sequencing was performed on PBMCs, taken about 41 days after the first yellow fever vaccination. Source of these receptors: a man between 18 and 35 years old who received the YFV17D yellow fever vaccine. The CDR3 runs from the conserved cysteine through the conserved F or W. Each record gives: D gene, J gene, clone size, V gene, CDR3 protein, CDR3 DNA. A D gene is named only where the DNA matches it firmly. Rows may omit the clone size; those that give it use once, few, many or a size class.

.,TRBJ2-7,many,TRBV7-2,CASSFYYEQYF,TGTGCCAGCAGCTTTTACTACGAGCAGTACTTC
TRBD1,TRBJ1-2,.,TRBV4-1,CASSHRTGIYGYTF,TGCGCCAGCAGCCACCGGACAGGGATCTATGGCTACACCTTC
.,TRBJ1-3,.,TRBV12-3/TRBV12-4,CASSLAGDASGNTIYF,TGTGCCAGCAGTTTAGCGGGAGACGCCTCTGGAAACACCATATATTTT
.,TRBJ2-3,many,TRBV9,CASSVGPKQGLTDTQYF,TGTGCCAGCAGCGTCGGTCCGAAACAGGGACTCACAGATACGCAGTATTTT
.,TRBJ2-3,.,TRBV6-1,CASSDTRQVTQYF,TGTGCCAGCAGTGATACAAGGCAGGTTACGCAGTATTTT
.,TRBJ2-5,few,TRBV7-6,CASSSLLGGGPVKGQYF,TGTGCCAGCAGCTCCCTACTAGGGGGGGGGCCCGTGAAGGGCCAGTACTTC
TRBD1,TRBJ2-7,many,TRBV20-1,CSARIGQGVTYEQYF,TGCAGTGCTAGAATTGGACAGGGGGTAACCTACGAGCAGTACTTC
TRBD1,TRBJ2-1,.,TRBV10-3,CAIKRDRGPYNEQFF,TGTGCCATCAAGAGGGACAGGGGGCCTTACAATGAGCAGTTCTTC
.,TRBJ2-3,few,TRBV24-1,CATSEAGRNTDTQYF,TGTGCCACCAGTGAAGCAGGGCGCAACACAGATACGCAGTATTTT
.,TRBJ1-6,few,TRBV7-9,CASSPRQSINSPLHF,TGTGCCAGCAGCCCCCGTCAAAGTATTAATTCACCCCTCCACTTT
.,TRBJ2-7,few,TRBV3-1,CASSQYNLRGSYEQYF,TGTGCCAGCAGCCAATACAATCTCAGGGGATCCTACGAGCAGTACTTC
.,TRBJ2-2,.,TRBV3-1,CASSQEDRELFF,TGTGCCAGCAGCCAAGAGGATCGGGAGCTGTTTTTT
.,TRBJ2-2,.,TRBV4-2,CASSRPGQHTGELFF,TGTGCCAGCAGCCGACCGGGACAACATACCGGGGAGCTGTTTTTT
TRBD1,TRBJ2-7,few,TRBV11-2,CASSWKGQGLSYEQYF,TGTGCCAGCAGCTGGAAAGGACAGGGCCTCTCCTACGAGCAGTACTTC
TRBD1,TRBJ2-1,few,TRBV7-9,CASTDRAYYNEQFF,TGTGCCAGCACCGACAGGGCTTACTACAATGAGCAGTTCTTC
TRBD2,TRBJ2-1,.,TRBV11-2,CASSLVAGGSNEQFF,TGTGCCAGCAGCTTAGTGGCGGGGGGGAGCAATGAGCAGTTCTTC
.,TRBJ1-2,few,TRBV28,CAIQASRQASTF,TGTGCCATCCAAGCGTCTCGACAGGCCTCCACCTTC
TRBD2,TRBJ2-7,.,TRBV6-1,CASYSGTTAYEQYF,TGTGCCAGCTATTCCGGGACTACAGCCTACGAGCAGTACTTC
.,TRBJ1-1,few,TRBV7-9,CASSLMGQGRKFF,TGTGCCAGCAGCTTAATGGGGCAGGGTCGAAAATTCTTT
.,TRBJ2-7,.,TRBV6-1,CASRPIPVGAYEQYF,TGTGCCAGCAGGCCGATCCCGGTGGGCGCGTACGAGCAGTACTTC
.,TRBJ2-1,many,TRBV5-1,CASSLPLGSYNEQFF,TGCGCCAGCAGCCTTCCCTTGGGTTCCTACAATGAGCAGTTCTTC
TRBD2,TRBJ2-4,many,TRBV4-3,CASSQRISGGSAKNIQYF,TGCGCCAGCAGCCAAAGGATATCGGGGGGATCTGCCAAAAACATTCAGTACTTC
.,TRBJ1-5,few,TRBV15,CATSRDPGSNQPQHF,TGTGCCACCAGCAGAGATCCGGGTAGCAATCAGCCCCAGCATTTT
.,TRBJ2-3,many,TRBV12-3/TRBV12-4,CASSPQGGTDTQYF,TGTGCCAGCAGCCCACAGGGTGGAACAGATACGCAGTATTTT
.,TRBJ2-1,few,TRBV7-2,CASSLKQGPTDEQFF,TGTGCCAGCAGCTTAAAACAGGGACCTACGGATGAGCAGTTCTTC
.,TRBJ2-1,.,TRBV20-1,CSARSGYYNEQFF,TGCAGTGCTAGATCCGGCTACTACAATGAGCAGTTCTTC
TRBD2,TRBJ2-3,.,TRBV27,CASTSGGGRTQYF,TGTGCCAGTACTAGCGGGGGCGGCAGGACGCAGTATTTT
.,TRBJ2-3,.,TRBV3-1,CASTQDVWDRRTDTQYF,TGTGCCAGCACCCAAGATGTCTGGGATCGTCGCACAGATACGCAGTATTTT
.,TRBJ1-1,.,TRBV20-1,CSARDPHTEAFF,TGCAGTGCTAGAGACCCCCACACTGAAGCTTTCTTT
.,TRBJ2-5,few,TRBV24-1,CATSDYQETQYF,TGTGCCACCAGTGATTACCAAGAGACCCAGTACTTC
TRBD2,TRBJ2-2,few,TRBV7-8,CASSSTTSGAYTGELFF,TGTGCCAGCAGCTCCACCACTAGCGGGGCGTACACCGGGGAGCTGTTTTTT
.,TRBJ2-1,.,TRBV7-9,CASSLAGYPGEQFF,TGTGCCAGCAGCTTAGCGGGTTACCCGGGTGAGCAGTTCTTC
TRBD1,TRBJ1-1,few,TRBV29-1,CSVVQGEAFF,TGCAGCGTTGTACAGGGGGAAGCTTTCTTT
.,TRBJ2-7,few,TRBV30,CAWKLPGGDYEQYF,TGTGCCTGGAAACTACCAGGGGGGGATTACGAGCAGTACTTC
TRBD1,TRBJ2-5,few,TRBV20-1,CSAIAGGETQYF,TGCAGTGCTATAGCAGGGGGAGAGACCCAGTACTTC
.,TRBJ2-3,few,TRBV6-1,CASSDIFVGGTPDTQYF,TGTGCCAGCAGTGACATATTTGTTGGGGGAACCCCAGATACGCAGTATTTT
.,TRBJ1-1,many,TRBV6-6,CASSPMNTEAFF,TGTGCCAGCAGTCCTATGAACACTGAAGCTTTCTTT
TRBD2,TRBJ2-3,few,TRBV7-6,CASNPLAGVPDTQYF,TGTGCCAGCAATCCGCTAGCGGGGGTCCCAGATACGCAGTATTTT
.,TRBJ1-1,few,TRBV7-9,CASSSARTLNTEAFF,TGTGCCAGCAGCTCAGCGCGGACCCTGAACACTGAAGCTTTCTTT
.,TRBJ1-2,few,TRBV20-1,CSARDGRTYGYTF,TGCAGTGCTAGGGACGGACGTACCTATGGCTACACCTTC
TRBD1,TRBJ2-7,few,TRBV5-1,CASMRDRGNEQYF,TGCGCCAGCATGCGGGACAGGGGGAACGAGCAGTACTTC
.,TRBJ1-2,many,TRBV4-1,CASSQGIGSGDGYTF,TGCGCCAGCAGCCAAGGGATCGGGTCAGGGGATGGCTACACCTTC
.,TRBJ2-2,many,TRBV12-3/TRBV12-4,CASSLRGVTGELFF,TGTGCCAGCAGTTTAAGAGGGGTCACCGGGGAGCTGTTTTTT
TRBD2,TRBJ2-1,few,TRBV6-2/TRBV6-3,CASSYSGGGMTHEQFF,TGTGCCAGCAGTTACTCAGGCGGGGGGATGACGCATGAGCAGTTCTTC
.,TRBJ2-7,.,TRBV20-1,CSASRETLYEQYF,TGCAGTGCCTCCCGGGAGACACTTTACGAGCAGTACTTC
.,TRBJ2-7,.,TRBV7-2,CASSASPGRPEQYF,TGTGCCAGCAGCGCCTCCCCAGGGAGACCCGAGCAGTACTTC